The 5 T cell receptor beta chains below come from one sample, sequenced in a study of T-cell reconstitution after alpha-beta-depleted transplantation in children. During its preparation, the TCRbeta library received unique molecular identifiers. From the PCR reads, TCRdb called clonotypes with MiXCR, one entry per CDR3 protein. The sample carries a few hundred thousand distinct CDR3 sequences, about 11% recorded once. Here the sequenced sample was PBMCs from the stem cell graft donor, taken from the stem cell graft. Receptor source: a human donor who donated a stem cell graft to a child with acute myeloid leukemia.

The chain joins TRBV7-9 to TRBJ2-2, with D perhaps TRBD1 or TRBD2 (6 bases each). The V gene lost 4 bases and the J gene lost 7 bases, with 22 bases spanning the gap. The CDR3 extends over 17 amino acids. Germline CDR1 and CDR2: SEHNR and FQNEAQ (reference sequence). The DNA for the CDR3 is TGTGCCAGCAGCTCAGCCGGGACTCCGGGGGCCCACGGGGAGCTGTTTTTT. This translates into CASSSAGTPGAHGELFF.

In its sample, this clonotype was seen a few times. The gene calls are TRBV10-3 and TRBJ2-1; 7 bases are a match to TRBD2. The V gene's germline CDR1 is ENHRY and CDR2 SYGVKD. The CDR3 loop spans 14 amino acids. With 2 bases clipped from V and 7 bases from J, the junction kept 5 bases outside the gene matches. Here the CDR3 DNA reads TGTGCCATCAGTGAGGGGGGGGGTGGGAATGAGCAGTTCTTC. Translating gives CAISEGGGGNEQFF.

This clonotype was recorded a few times. The V call is TRBV29-1, the J call TRBJ2-3, with 9 bases aligning to TRBD1. After removal of 5 bases from V and 6 bases from J, the junction contained 6 bases not matched to a gene. Per the germline V gene, CDR1 is SQVTM and CDR2 is ANQGSEA. The CDR3 contains 13 residues. The CDR3 here is CSVRGTGSDTQYF. The CDR3 DNA follows: TGCAGCGTTAGGGGGACAGGGAGCGATACGCAGTATTTT.

This clonotype was recorded a few times. CDR3 sequence reads: CAISESSVPGETQYF. CDR3 coding DNA: TGTGCCATCAGTGAGTCCTCCGTGCCGGGAGAGACCCAGTACTTC. The rearrangement joins TRBV10-3 to TRBJ2-5; D unresolved. The germline V and J ends were trimmed by 0 bases and 4 bases, with 12 bases remaining between them. The length of the CDR3 is 15 residues. Germline V gene lookup returns CDR1 ENHRY and CDR2 SYGVKD.

The V and J genes are TRBV29-1 and TRBJ2-3; no firm D call. The CDR3 is made up of 13 amino acids. Looked up from germline, CDR1 is SQVTM and CDR2 is ANQGSEA. Trimming stripped 2 bases from V and 6 bases from J, with 12 bases between. For the CDR3, the DNA is TGCAGCGTTGAAACGAACCATAAGGATACGCAGTATTTT. Its translation: CSVETNHKDTQYF.